Given below is one T cell receptor beta chain in context. No antigen is known for it. Sequencing used immunoSEQ multiplex PCR; TCRdb keeps in-frame clones, though not all of them. The sample includes some 98,000 clones, approximately 90% of them seen just once. The data stem from a study of cytomegalovirus exposure and HLA in healthy donors. Notes on the study in general: The study flagged fewer than 200 TCR beta chains as cytomegalovirus-associated.

The approximately 120-subject validation cohort, separate from the roughly 700-subject first cohort, included the donors. The CDR3 totals 14 residues. The V segment lost 4 bases and the J segment 10 bases; nucleotides outside the gene matches: 5. Germline CDR1 SGHRS, CDR2 YFSETQ. The chain links TRBV5-1 to TRBJ1-6; 10 positions agree with TRBD1. This TCR derives from a woman under 40 in good health and CMV-seronegative. The specimen was PBMCs. This chain's CDR3 is CASSPGTGESPLHF. The CDR3, as DNA: TGCGCCAGCAGCCCCGGGACAGGGGAATCACCCCTCCACTTT.